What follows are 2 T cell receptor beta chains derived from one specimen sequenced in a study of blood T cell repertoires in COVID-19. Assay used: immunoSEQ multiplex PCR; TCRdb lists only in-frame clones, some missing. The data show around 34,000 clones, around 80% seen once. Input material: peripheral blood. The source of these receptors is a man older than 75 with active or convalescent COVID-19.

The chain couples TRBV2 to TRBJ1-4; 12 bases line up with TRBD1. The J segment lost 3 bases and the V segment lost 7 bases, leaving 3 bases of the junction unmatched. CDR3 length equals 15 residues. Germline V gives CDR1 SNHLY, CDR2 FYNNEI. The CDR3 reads CASKRDRGPNEKLFF. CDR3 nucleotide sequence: TGTGCCAGCAAGCGGGACAGGGGGCCTAATGAAAAACTGTTTTTT.

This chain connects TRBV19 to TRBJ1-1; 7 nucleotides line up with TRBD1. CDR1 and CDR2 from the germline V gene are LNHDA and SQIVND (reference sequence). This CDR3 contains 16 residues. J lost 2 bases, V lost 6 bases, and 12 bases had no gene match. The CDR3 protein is CASSMGQHATNTEAFF. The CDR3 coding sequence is TGTGCCAGTAGCATGGGACAGCACGCCACTAACACTGAAGCTTTCTTT.